The present TCR beta chain was sequenced within a study of OX40 agonist ivuxolimab in advanced cancers. Study-wide context: Having had anti-PD-1, anti-PD-L1 or anti-CTLA-4 therapy before was allowed, and roughly 38% had some.

Regarding this clone: Its target is unknown.

Study results and caveats: It was not determined which antigens were specifically recognized by the peripheral T cells that had undergone clonal expansion.

Profiled with immunoSEQ multiplex PCR; TCRdb holds only in-frame clones, not every one. The sample records some 100,000 clones, under 90% being singletons. The CDR3 is made up of 14 amino acids. V was clipped by 1 base and J by 6 bases, with 13 bases between them. The germline gives CDR1 SGHTS, CDR2 YDEGEE. Autoimmune disease history or systemic immunosuppression led to patients being barred. The V call is TRBV5-8, the J call TRBJ1-1; TRBD1 is a possible D gene (6 bases). The sequence was collected from an adult with an advanced solid tumor such as melanoma, head and neck, liver or kidney cancer. The sequencing here drew on CD4+ or CD8+ T cells sorted from blood, taken in a trial of the OX40 agonist ivuxolimab. CDR3 in DNA: TGTGCCAGCAGCTTGAACAGGGAGGGGCCTGAAGCTTTCTTT. As protein: CASSLNREGPEAFF.